The present T cell receptor (beta chain) was sequenced within a study of T cell repertoires in cytomegalovirus infection. As for the study in general: Recently identified HLA-C-restricted CMV epitopes and well-studied HLA-B-restricted CMV epitopes were used by the study.

Broader study findings: Cumulative public TCR beta family frequency identified CMV carriers with the relevant HLA.

As concerns this clonotype: Its target is unknown.

TCRdb recomputed calls from the reads with MiXCR, one row per CDR3 protein. Among 300,000 to 400,000 distinct CDR3 sequences listed, 25% were seen once. J lost 1 base, V lost 3 bases, and 13 bases had no gene match. The CDR3 has 21 residues. CDR1 is KGHDR and CDR2 is SFDVKD in the germline V gene. Here the sequenced sample was cultured PBMCs, taken from culture after CMV antigen stimulation. V is TRBV24-1 and J is TRBJ2-1; TRBD2 matches at 14 bases. The receptor comes from a human donor in good health (CMV status not recorded). Some clones in this sample may be carry-over from other donors' samples. CDR3 sequence reads: CATSDMRTSGRFPGSYNEQFF. The DNA of the CDR3 is TGTGCCACCAGTGATATGCGGACTAGCGGGAGGTTTCCAGGGTCCTACAATGAGCAGTTCTTC.